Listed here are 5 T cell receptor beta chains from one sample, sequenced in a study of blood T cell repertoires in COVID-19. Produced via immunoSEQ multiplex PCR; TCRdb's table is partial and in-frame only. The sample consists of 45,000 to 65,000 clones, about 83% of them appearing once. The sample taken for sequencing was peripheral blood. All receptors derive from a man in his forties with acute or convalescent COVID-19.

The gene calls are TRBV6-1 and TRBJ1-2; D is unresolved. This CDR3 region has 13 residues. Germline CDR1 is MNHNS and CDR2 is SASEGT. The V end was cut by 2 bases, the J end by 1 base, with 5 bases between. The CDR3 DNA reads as TGTGCCAGCAGTGAATCAGTTAACTATGGCTACACCTTC. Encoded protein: CASSESVNYGYTF.

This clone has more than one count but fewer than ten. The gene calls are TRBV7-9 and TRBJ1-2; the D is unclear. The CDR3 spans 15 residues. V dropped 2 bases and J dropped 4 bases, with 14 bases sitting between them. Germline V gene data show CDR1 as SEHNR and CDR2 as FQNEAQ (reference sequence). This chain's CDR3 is CASSLRDSSLYGYTF. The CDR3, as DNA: TGTGCCAGCAGCTTACGCGACTCGAGCCTCTATGGCTACACCTTC.

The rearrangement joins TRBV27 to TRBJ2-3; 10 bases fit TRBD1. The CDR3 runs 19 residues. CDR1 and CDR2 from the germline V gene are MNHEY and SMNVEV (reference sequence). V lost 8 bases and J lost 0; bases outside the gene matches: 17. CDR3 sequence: CASFPGQGPQRQSTDTQYF. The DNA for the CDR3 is TGTGCCAGCTTTCCGGGACAGGGGCCCCAACGACAGAGCACAGATACGCAGTATTTT.

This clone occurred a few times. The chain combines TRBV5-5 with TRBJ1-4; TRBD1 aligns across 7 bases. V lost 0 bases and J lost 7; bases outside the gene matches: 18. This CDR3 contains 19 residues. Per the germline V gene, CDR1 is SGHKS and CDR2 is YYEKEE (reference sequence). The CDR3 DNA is TGTGCCAGCAGCTTGGTTGGGACAGTGGGGGGCCGGATGGCTGAAAAACTGTTTTTT. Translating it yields CASSLVGTVGGRMAEKLFF.

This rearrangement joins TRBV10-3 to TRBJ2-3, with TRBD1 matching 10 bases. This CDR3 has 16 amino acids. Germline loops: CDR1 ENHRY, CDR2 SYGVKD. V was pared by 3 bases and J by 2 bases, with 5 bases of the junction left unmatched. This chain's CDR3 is CAISDNGQGVTDTQYF. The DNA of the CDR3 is TGTGCCATCAGTGATAACGGACAGGGGGTCACAGATACGCAGTATTTT.